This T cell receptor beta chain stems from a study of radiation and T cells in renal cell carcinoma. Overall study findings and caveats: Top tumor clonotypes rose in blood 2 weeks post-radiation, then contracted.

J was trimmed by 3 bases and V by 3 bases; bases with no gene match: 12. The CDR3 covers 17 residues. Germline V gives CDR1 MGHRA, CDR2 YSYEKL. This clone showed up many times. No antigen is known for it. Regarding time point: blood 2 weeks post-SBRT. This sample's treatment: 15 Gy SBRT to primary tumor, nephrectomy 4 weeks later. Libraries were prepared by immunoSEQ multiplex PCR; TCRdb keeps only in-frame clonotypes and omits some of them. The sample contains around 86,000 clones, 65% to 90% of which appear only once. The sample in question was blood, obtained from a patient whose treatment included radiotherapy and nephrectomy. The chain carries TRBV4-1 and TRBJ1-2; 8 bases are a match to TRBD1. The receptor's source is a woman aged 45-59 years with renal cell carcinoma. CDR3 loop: CASSQDISTGVDYGYTF. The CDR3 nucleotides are TGCGCCAGCAGCCAGGATATATCGACAGGGGTCGACTATGGCTACACCTTC.